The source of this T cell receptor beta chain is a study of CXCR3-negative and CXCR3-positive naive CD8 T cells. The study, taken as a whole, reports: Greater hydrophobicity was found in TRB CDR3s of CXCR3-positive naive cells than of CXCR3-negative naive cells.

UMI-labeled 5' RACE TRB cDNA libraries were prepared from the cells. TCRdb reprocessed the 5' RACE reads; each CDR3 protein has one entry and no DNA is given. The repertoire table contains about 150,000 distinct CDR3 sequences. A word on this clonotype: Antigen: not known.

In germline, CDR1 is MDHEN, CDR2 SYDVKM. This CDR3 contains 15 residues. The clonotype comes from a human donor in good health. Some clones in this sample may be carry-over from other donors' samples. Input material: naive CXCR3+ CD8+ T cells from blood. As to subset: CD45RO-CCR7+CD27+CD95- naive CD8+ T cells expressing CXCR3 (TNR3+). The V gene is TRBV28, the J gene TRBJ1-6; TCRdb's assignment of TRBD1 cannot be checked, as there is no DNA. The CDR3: CASSFGGSGHSPLHF. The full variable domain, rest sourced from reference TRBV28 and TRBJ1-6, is DVKVTQSSRYLVKRTGEKVFLECVQDMDHENMFWYRQDPGLGLRLIYFSYDVKMKEKGDIPEGYSVSREKKERFSLILESASTNQTSMYLCASSFGGSGHSPLHFGNGTRLTVT.